This T cell receptor beta chain comes out of a study of shared clonotypes between healthy human individuals. For each subset, genomic DNA was distributed in equal portions over several immunoSEQ plates. Assay used: immunoSEQ multiplex PCR; TCRdb lists only in-frame clones, some missing. The sample has about 510,000 clones; 75% to 80% are singletons. Sequences were obtained from PBMCs. This TCR was recovered from a woman between 40 and 50 years old in good health. Some clones in this sample may be carry-over from other donors' samples.

CDR3 amino acids: CASSLDVGGLAGGETQYF. The CDR3 DNA follows: TGTGCCAGCAGCTTAGATGTGGGGGGACTAGCGGGAGGAGAGACCCAGTACTTC. This chain uses TRBV11-2 with TRBJ2-5; 15 nucleotides agree with TRBD2. Per the germline V gene, CDR1 is SGHAT and CDR2 is FQNNGV. The CDR3 length is 18 residues. V dropped 0 bases and J dropped 4; count of bases not matched to a gene: 6.